What follows are 14 T cell receptor beta chains derived from one specimen sequenced in a study of neurological immune-mediated disorders. TCRdb called the 5' RACE reads again in MiXCR, with one record for every CDR3 protein. The table has around 26,000 distinct CDR3 sequences, around 3.4% seen once; the top ten hold 7% to 8%. The sequencing input was PBMCs. Receptors were obtained from a woman under 40 with multiple sclerosis.

The table lists this clonotype with many counts. A junction end diverges from the germline sequence, so it may reflect a read error. The gene calls are TRBV6-2 or TRBV6-3 and TRBJ1-5; TRBD1 is a possible D gene (6 bases). Germline-derived CDR1 and CDR2 are MNHEY and SVGEGT. This CDR3 has 15 residues. The DNA of the CDR3 is TGTGCCAGCAGTCCCGGACAGCTTAGCAATCAGCCCCAGAATTTT. Its protein product is CASSPGQLSNQPQNF.

This clonotype came up many times. V gene TRBV20-1 combines with J gene TRBJ2-5, with D unclear. Trimming cost V 5 bases and J 1 base, with 8 bases left between them. The CDR3 contains 12 residues. Per germline, CDR1 DFQATT and CDR2 SNEGSKA (reference sequence). The CDR3 loop reads CSARFSQETQYF. The CDR3 nucleotides read TGCAGTGCTCGGTTCTCCCAAGAGACCCAGTACTTC.

There are many counts of this clonotype. The chain recombines TRBV5-5 with TRBJ2-5; TRBD1 agrees at 7 bases. V shed 0 bases, J shed 1 base, and the junction held 0 bases outside the gene matches. The germline CDR1 and CDR2 sequences are SGHKS and YYEKEE (reference sequence). The CDR3 covers 14 residues. The CDR3 reads CASSLGQGQETQYF. Written as DNA, the CDR3 is TGTGCCAGCAGCTTGGGACAGGGCCAAGAGACCCAGTACTTC.

This clonotype was recorded at least ten times. The chain uses TRBV6-2 or TRBV6-3 and TRBJ2-2; D remains unclear. Germline CDR1 reads MNHEY; CDR2 reads SVGEGT. The CDR3 spans 13 residues. Trimming pared 6 bases from V and 6 bases from J, leaving 11 bases between. CDR3 region: CASRLEPAGELFF. The CDR3 DNA reads TGTGCCAGCAGACTCGAGCCGGCCGGGGAGCTGTTTTTT.

This clonotype was picked up many times. The chain has TRBV4-2 and TRBJ2-7; the match to TRBD2 covers 11 bases. Germline CDR1 LGHNA, CDR2 YNFKEQ. The CDR3 loop spans 16 amino acids. The J segment lost 9 bases and the V segment lost 2 bases, leaving 12 bases of the junction unmatched. The CDR3 is CASSQQPGTSGWGQYF. CDR3 coding DNA: TGTGCCAGCAGCCAACAACCCGGGACTAGCGGTTGGGGGCAGTACTTC.

This clonotype came up many times. The chain links TRBV20-1 to TRBJ2-1; 9 bases match TRBD2. Germline values: CDR1 DFQATT, CDR2 SNEGSKA (reference sequence). V trimming: 2 bases; J trimming: 7 bases; junction bases outside the gene matches: 3. The CDR3 loop spans 13 amino acids. The CDR3 loop reads CSARILAGNEQFF. The CDR3 coding sequence is TGCAGTGCTAGAATACTAGCGGGTAATGAGCAGTTCTTC.

This clonotype was seen repeatedly, ten times or more. The chain links TRBV4-1 to TRBJ2-1, with D hard to call. This CDR3 is built from 14 residues. The germline gives CDR1 MGHRA, CDR2 YSYEKL. Trimming took off 0 bases at V and 4 bases at J, with 7 bases between the two ends. In nucleotides, the CDR3 is TGCGCCAGCAGCCAAGATCCGGAGTACAATGAGCAGTTCTTC. Its translation: CASSQDPEYNEQFF.

This clonotype came up many times. Mismatch with germline at one junction end may stem from a read error. V and J are TRBV20-1 and TRBJ1-5, with 10 positions matching TRBD1. This CDR3 spans 14 amino acids. The V gene's germline CDR1 is DFQATT and CDR2 SNEGSKA (reference sequence). CDR3 region: CSAGTGASNQPQNF. In DNA form, the CDR3 reads TGCAGTGCGGGGACAGGGGCGAGCAATCAGCCCCAGAATTTT.

Many counts were recorded for this clonotype. The chain recombines TRBV10-3 with TRBJ2-7; the match to TRBD1 covers 9 bases. Unmatched junction bases numbered 3, after V lost 2 bases and J lost 4 bases. Germline CDR1 ENHRY, CDR2 SYGVKD. The CDR3 is 14 amino acids. Here the CDR3 reads CAISENRGPYEQYF. The DNA of the CDR3 is TGTGCCATCAGTGAGAACAGGGGGCCTTACGAGCAGTACTTC.

This clonotype was detected many times. The rearrangement links TRBV12-3 or TRBV12-4 to TRBJ2-1; 10 nucleotides line up with TRBD1. The CDR3 is 15 residues long. Trimming at V came to 5 bases and at J to 5 bases, leaving 6 bases not matched to a gene. Here the CDR3 DNA reads TGTGCCAGCAGTCCAGGACAGGGGGACCACAATGAGCAGTTCTTC. This codes for CASSPGQGDHNEQFF.

This clonotype was counted many times. This chain connects TRBV12-3 or TRBV12-4 to TRBJ2-3; TRBD1 or TRBD2 may be the D gene (6 bases each). The CDR3 has 15 amino acids. Trimming shortened V by 1 base and J by 4 bases, and 12 bases separated the two germline ends. The CDR3 spells CASSLEGGRPDTQYF. DNA for the CDR3: TGTGCCAGCAGTTTAGAGGGGGGACGGCCAGATACGCAGTATTTT.

This clonotype was seen repeatedly, ten times or more. The CDR3 nucleotides are TGCGCCAGCAGCTCCGGGTACACTGAAGCTTTCTTT. Translating gives CASSSGYTEAFF. The chain is built from TRBV5-1 and TRBJ1-1; no reliable D call. CDR1 is SGHRS, CDR2 YFSETQ, per germline. The CDR3 extends over 12 amino acids. Trimming shortened V by 3 bases and J by 3 bases, and 6 bases separated the two germline ends.

By share of the sample, this clonotype is medium-sized. The rearrangement uses TRBV7-9 and TRBJ2-7, with 8 nucleotides matching TRBD2. V lost 5 bases to trimming and J lost 6 bases; unmatched junction nucleotides: 9. CDR1 SEHNR and CDR2 FQNEAQ come from the germline V gene (reference sequence). This CDR3 contains 14 residues. The CDR3 protein is CASSAPGTRLEQYF. The CDR3 DNA reads as TGTGCCAGCAGCGCACCCGGGACTAGGCTCGAGCAGTACTTC.

This clonotype was found many times. The rearrangement links TRBV5-1 to TRBJ2-3; 15 nucleotides line up with TRBD2. Germline V CDR1 and CDR2: SGHRS, YFSETQ. CDR3 size: 17 residues. Losses at the gene ends were 4 bases for V and 4 bases for J; bases not matched to a gene: 7. The chain's CDR3 is CASSRRTSGGAADTQYF. The CDR3 bases are TGCGCCAGCAGCCGTAGGACTAGCGGGGGGGCGGCAGATACGCAGTATTTT.